This T cell receptor (beta chain) was profiled in a study of blood T cell repertoires in COVID-19. The wider study: Sites in the United States, Italy and Spain provided acute and convalescent COVID-19 samples. T cells, B-cell-depleted T cells, or PBMCs provided the cDNA or gDNA that served as material.

Authors' methods: Reference gene primer amplification gave nucleated cell count estimates. Generated by immunoSEQ multiplex PCR, the TCRdb table keeps only in-frame clones and is missing some. That table furnishes V, J and clone size, whereas the DNA furnished D and trimming. The sample has approximately 200,000 clones; 70% to 90% are singletons. This clone appeared once. The germline V and J ends were trimmed by 5 bases and 1 base, with 15 bases remaining between them. The germline gives CDR1 SGHTA, CDR2 FQGTGA. The CDR3 runs 16 residues. Sequenced sample: peripheral blood. The chain carries TRBV7-3 and TRBJ1-3; D might be TRBD1 (6 bases). The sequence came from a man aged 50 to 60 with acute or convalescent COVID-19. CDR3 protein: CASSPGTPGSGNTIYF. The CDR3 DNA is TGTGCCAGCAGCCCGGGGACACCAGGTTCTGGAAACACCATATATTTT.